The 19 T cell receptor beta chains below come from one sample, sequenced in a study of shared clonotypes between healthy human individuals (dated by TCRdb to 2018 to 2021). The library was obtained by the immunoSEQ multiplex PCR assay. The table was pulled from immuneACCESS by TCRdb, which kept in-frame rearrangements only. Such tables lose some clones; where checked, under half of the loss comes from unresolved V genes, and the rest has no known cause. Present in this sample are 110,000 or so clones, around 66% of which were seen just once. Approximately 25% of the sample is held by the ten biggest clonotypes. Sequencing was performed on memory CD8+ T cells sorted from blood. The label giving this sample's cell subset or site can be read as: CD45RO+ cells pooled with CCR7-negative TemRA cells. Receptors originate from a woman aged 30 to 39 in good health.

CDR3 amino acids: CASSSPRTGNHEKLFF. The CDR3 nucleotides read TGTGCCAGCAGTTCCCCTAGGACAGGGAATCATGAAAAACTGTTTTTT. The chain links TRBV7-2 to TRBJ1-4; 8 bases map to TRBD1. CDR3 length equals 16 residues. In germline, CDR1 is SGHTA, CDR2 FQGNSA. With 6 bases clipped from V and 6 bases from J, the junction kept 12 bases outside the gene matches. Supplemented by reference TRBV7-2 and TRBJ1-4, the full variable domain reads GAGVSQSPSNKVTEKGKDVELRCDPISGHTALYWYRQSLGQGLEFLIYFQGNSAPDKSGLPSDRFSAERTGGSVSTLTIQRTQQEDSAVYLCASSSPRTGNHEKLFFGSGTQLSVL.

This clone was picked up a small number of times. The genes are TRBV6-4 and TRBJ2-2; 9 bases align to TRBD1. CDR1 and CDR2 (germline): MRHNA, SNTAGT. V lost 0 bases and J lost 4; bases outside the gene matches: 15. The CDR3 is 20 residues long. CDR3 protein: CASSDSGYPGQGFGTGELFF. The CDR3 nucleotides read TGTGCCAGCAGTGACTCGGGTTATCCGGGACAGGGCTTCGGCACCGGGGAGCTGTTTTTT.

CDR3 residues: CASSLAVSEQYF. CDR3 nucleotides: TGTGCCAGCAGCTTAGCGGTGAGCGAGCAGTACTTC. V and J are TRBV11-2 and TRBJ2-7; D is undetermined. CDR1 SGHAT and CDR2 FQNNGV come from the germline V gene. V was clipped by 1 base and J by 6 bases, with 7 bases between them. This CDR3 is 12 amino acids long.

This clone was counted only a few times. The chain carries TRBV7-3 and TRBJ1-5; D unresolved. The CDR3 totals 13 residues. The germline CDR1 and CDR2 sequences are SGHTA and FQGTGA. V was trimmed by 2 bases and J by 6 bases, leaving 8 bases between them. CDR3 protein: CASSLRGGQPQHF. The CDR3 DNA follows: TGTGCCAGCAGCTTACGGGGAGGTCAGCCCCAGCATTTT.

The chain is built from TRBV13 and TRBJ2-7, with 8 positions matching TRBD2. This CDR3 has 13 amino acids. CDR1 is PRHDT and CDR2 is FYEKMQ in the germline V gene (reference sequence). V was pared by 4 bases and J by 6 bases, with 5 bases of the junction left unmatched. CDR3 sequence (DNA): TGTGCCAGCAGCTCATTTGCGGGAGGCGAGCAGTACTTC. Residues: CASSSFAGGEQYF.

The chain carries TRBV7-9 and TRBJ1-1; the D gene is possibly TRBD1 (5 bases). The CDR3 runs 15 residues. V lost 4 bases, J lost 5 bases, and 17 bases lay in between. Per the germline V gene, CDR1 is SEHNR and CDR2 is FQNEAQ (reference sequence). The chain's CDR3 is CASSYELQGWTEAFF. The CDR3 DNA sequence: TGTGCCAGCAGCTACGAACTTCAGGGTTGGACTGAAGCTTTCTTT.

The chain recombines TRBV19 with TRBJ1-2; unclear D gene. The ends were cut back, 3 bases at V and 4 bases at J, with 15 bases in the middle. Germline CDR1 is LNHDA and CDR2 is SQIVND (reference sequence). The CDR3 loop spans 15 amino acids. CDR3: CASSMGSRLTYGYTF. The CDR3 region has the DNA TGTGCCAGTAGTATGGGTTCGCGCCTTACCTATGGCTACACCTTC. Full variable domain (rest looked up from reference TRBV19 and TRBJ1-2): DGGITQSPKYLFRKEGQNVTLSCEQNLNHDAMYWYRQDPGQGLRLIYYSQIVNDFQKGDIAEGYSVSREKKESFPLTVTSAQKNPTAFYLCASSMGSRLTYGYTFGSGTRLTVV.

The V and J genes are TRBV6-5 and TRBJ2-7; D is unclear. This CDR3 has 14 amino acids. Trimming took 6 bases from V and 3 from J, leaving 15 bases between them. Germline loops: CDR1 MNHEY, CDR2 SVGAGI. CDR3 bases: TGTGCCAGCAGCGGAAACGTCGGTCTCTACGAGCAGTACTTC. Protein product: CASSGNVGLYEQYF.

The chain is built from TRBV28 and TRBJ1-2, with TRBD1 matching 8 bases. CDR3 length: 15 amino acids. Germline trimming cut 3 bases from V and 4 bases from J; bases unmatched to any gene: 7. Germline V gene lookup returns CDR1 MDHEN and CDR2 SYDVKM. The CDR3 bases are TGTGCCAGCAGTTTTCAGGGGGCGATCATCTATGGCTACACCTTC. It codes for CASSFQGAIIYGYTF.

The rearrangement links TRBV6-1 to TRBJ2-2, with D tentatively TRBD1 (5 bases). The germline CDR1 and CDR2 sequences are MNHNS and SASEGT. V shed 1 base and J shed 5 bases, with 11 bases lying between them. CDR3 length: 15 residues. This CDR3 reads CASSEGLGATGELFF. CDR3 coding DNA: TGTGCCAGCAGTGAAGGGCTAGGGGCGACCGGGGAGCTGTTTTTT.

The V gene is TRBV9, the J gene TRBJ1-3; D is unresolved. The V and J ends lost 4 bases and 4 bases respectively, with 6 bases between them. CDR3 length equals 12 residues. Germline V CDR1 and CDR2: SGDLS, YYNGEE. CDR3 DNA sequence: TGTGCCAGCAGCCTCCAGGGAAACACCATATATTTT. Translation gives CASSLQGNTIYF. Complete variable domain (other parts from reference TRBV9 and TRBJ1-3): DSGVTQTPKHLITATGQRVTLRCSPRSGDLSVYWYQQSLDQGLQFLIQYYNGEERAKGNILERFSAQQFPDLHSELNLSSLELGDSALYFCASSLQGNTIYFGEGSWLTVV.

The chain is built from TRBV14 and TRBJ2-7; 12 nucleotides align to TRBD2. Per germline, CDR1 SGHDN and CDR2 FVKESK. V lost 3 bases, J lost 4 bases, and 4 bases stayed unmatched. This CDR3 has 15 residues. The CDR3 nucleotides are TGTGCCAGCAGCCATGCTAGCGGGAGGGAGTACGAGCAGTACTTC. It encodes CASSHASGREYEQYF.

The sample holds one count of this clone. CDR3 amino acids: CASTLRGGNQPQHF. CDR3 DNA: TGTGCCAGTACCCTAAGGGGGGGCAATCAGCCCCAGCATTTT. The gene calls are TRBV19 and TRBJ1-5, with D possibly TRBD1 on 6 matching bases. The CDR3 is made up of 14 amino acids. Trimming cost V 7 bases and J 2 bases, with 12 bases left between them. Germline V gene data show CDR1 as LNHDA and CDR2 as SQIVND (reference sequence).

On this clone: This probably arose from a read error, given a far larger clone one base away. The J gene is TRBJ2-7, the V gene TRBV6-1, with a tentative D call TRBD2 (5 bases). Germline CDR1 MNHNS, CDR2 SASEGT. This CDR3 contains 11 residues. The V end was cut by 6 bases, the J end by 5 bases, with 8 bases between. The CDR3 DNA sequence: TGTGCCAGCAGCCCCGGGGACGAGCAGTACTTC. This sequence encodes CASSPGDEQYF.

This chain joins TRBV27 and TRBJ1-5; D may be TRBD1 (5 bases). The CDR3 extends over 15 amino acids. Trimming removed 4 bases at V and 1 base at J, with 11 bases between. Germline V gene data show CDR1 as MNHEY and CDR2 as SMNVEV (reference sequence). CDR3 nucleotide sequence: TGTGCCAGCAGTTCTGGGGCCGTAAGCAATCAGCCCCAGCATTTT. Translated: CASSSGAVSNQPQHF.

This clone showed up just a few times. The rearrangement uses TRBV28 and TRBJ2-1; tentatively, D is TRBD2 (6 bases). Looked up from germline, CDR1 is MDHEN and CDR2 is SYDVKM. This CDR3 spans 14 amino acids. V lost 5 bases and J lost 1, with 9 bases in between. The chain's CDR3 is CASSTGESYNEQFF. The CDR3 DNA is TGTGCCAGCAGTACGGGAGAATCCTACAATGAGCAGTTCTTC.

The rearrangement links TRBV25-1 to TRBJ2-1; TRBD2 might be the D (6 bases). Per germline, CDR1 MGHDK and CDR2 SYGVNS. The CDR3 covers 17 residues. With 5 bases removed from V and 0 bases from J, the gap between germline ends came to 17 bases. CDR3 bases: TGTGCCAGCAGTACGCCCCCTAACGGGAGCTCCTACAATGAGCAGTTCTTC. It encodes CASSTPPNGSSYNEQFF.

The chain carries TRBV6-1 and TRBJ1-5; the D is unclear. Germline CDR1 and CDR2: MNHNS and SASEGT. The CDR3 has 12 amino acids. V dropped 1 base and J dropped 7 bases, with 5 bases sitting between them. For the CDR3, the DNA is TGTGCCAGCAGTGAAGGGCGACAGCCCCAGCATTTT. Translated: CASSEGRQPQHF.

This chain uses TRBV7-3 with TRBJ1-1; D not certain. The CDR3 is 14 amino acids. Germline V gene sequence: CDR1 SGHTA, CDR2 FQGTGA. V shed 5 bases and J shed 3 bases, with 13 bases lying between them. CDR3: CASSGYPGDTEAFF. The CDR3 DNA is TGTGCCAGCAGCGGGTATCCTGGGGACACTGAAGCTTTCTTT.